The 4 T cell receptor beta chains given below trace back to one sample, sequenced in a study of blood T cells in healthy people across ages. It was with a sample-barcoded 5' primer and a J-beta primer mix that a second PCR of roughly 7 to 12 cycles was run. In TCRdb, the 5' RACE reads were re-called with MiXCR into one record per CDR3 protein. The sample has hundreds of thousands of distinct CDR3 sequences, 62% seen once. Source material: blood. These receptors were collected from a young man in good health.

This chain uses TRBV5-1 with TRBJ2-1; 11 nucleotides align to TRBD2. There are 15 residues in the CDR3. The V segment lost 4 bases and the J segment 7 bases; nucleotides outside the gene matches: 7. The germline V gene encodes CDR1 SGHRS and CDR2 YFSETQ. The CDR3 DNA is TGCGCCAGCAGCCCGGGACTAGCGGAACCAAATGAGCAGTTCTTC. Translation: CASSPGLAEPNEQFF.

The V call is TRBV20-1, the J call TRBJ1-2; 8 bases fit TRBD1. This CDR3 is built from 14 residues. V lost 6 bases and J lost 2; bases outside the gene matches: 8. The germline gives CDR1 DFQATT, CDR2 SNEGSKA (reference sequence). Here the CDR3 DNA reads TGCAGTGCGAGATGGACAGGGCGGAACTATGGCTACACCTTC. Protein product: CSARWTGRNYGYTF.

With regard to this clonotype: Being one base from a much bigger clone, this may be a read error. V and J are TRBV6-6 and TRBJ2-7; 7 nucleotides align to TRBD1. The CDR3 sequence is 15 residues long. Per the germline V gene, CDR1 is MNHNY and CDR2 is SVGAGI (reference sequence). The CDR3 coding sequence is TGTGCCAGCTGTTACTCAGGCCAGGGGGTCCACGAGCAGTACTTC. Translating it yields CASCYSGQGVHEQYF.

The CDR3 nucleotides are TGTGCCAGCAGTCTTTCTCACTCTGGGGCCAACGTCCTGACTTTC. The encoded protein is CASSLSHSGANVLTF. The rearrangement joins TRBV28 to TRBJ2-6, with D uncertain. Trimming took 5 bases from V and 0 from J, leaving 8 bases between them. The CDR3 totals 15 residues. Germline V lookup: CDR1 MDHEN, CDR2 SYDVKM. Full variable domain (remainder filled in from reference TRBV28 and TRBJ2-6): DVKVTQSSRYLVKRTGEKVFLECVQDMDHENMFWYRQDPGLGLRLIYFSYDVKMKEKGDIPEGYSVSREKKERFSLILESASTNQTSMYLCASSLSHSGANVLTFGAGSRLTVL.